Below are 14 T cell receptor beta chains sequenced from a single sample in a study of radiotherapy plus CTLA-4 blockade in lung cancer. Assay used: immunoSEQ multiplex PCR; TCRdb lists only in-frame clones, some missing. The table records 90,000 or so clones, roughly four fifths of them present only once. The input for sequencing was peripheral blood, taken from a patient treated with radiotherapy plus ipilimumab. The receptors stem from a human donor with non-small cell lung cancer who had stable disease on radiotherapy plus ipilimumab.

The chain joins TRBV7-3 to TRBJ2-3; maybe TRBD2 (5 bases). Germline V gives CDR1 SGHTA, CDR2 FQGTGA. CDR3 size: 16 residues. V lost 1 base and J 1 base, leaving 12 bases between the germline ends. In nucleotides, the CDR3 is TGTGCCAGCAGCTTAAGCCGGGGAATCGGCACAGATACGCAGTATTTT. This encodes CASSLSRGIGTDTQYF. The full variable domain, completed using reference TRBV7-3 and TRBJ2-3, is GAGVSQTPSNKVTEKGKYVELRCDPISGHTALYWYRQSLGQGPEFLIYFQGTGAADDSGLPNDRFFAVRPEGSVSTLKIQRTERGDSAVYLCASSLSRGIGTDTQYFGPGTRLTVL.

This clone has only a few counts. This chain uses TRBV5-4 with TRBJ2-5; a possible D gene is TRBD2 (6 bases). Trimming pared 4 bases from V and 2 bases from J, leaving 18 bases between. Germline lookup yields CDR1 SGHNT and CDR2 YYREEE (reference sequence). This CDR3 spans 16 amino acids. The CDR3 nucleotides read TGTGCCAGCAGCAGGAAGAGCGTGGGGACTCAAGAGACCCAGTACTTC. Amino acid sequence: CASSRKSVGTQETQYF. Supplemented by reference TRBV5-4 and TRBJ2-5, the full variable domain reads ETGVTQSPTHLIKTRGQQVTLRCSSQSGHNTVSWYQQALGQGPQFIFQYYREEENGRGNFPPRFSGLQFPNYSSELNVNALELDDSALYLCASSRKSVGTQETQYFGPGTRLLVL.

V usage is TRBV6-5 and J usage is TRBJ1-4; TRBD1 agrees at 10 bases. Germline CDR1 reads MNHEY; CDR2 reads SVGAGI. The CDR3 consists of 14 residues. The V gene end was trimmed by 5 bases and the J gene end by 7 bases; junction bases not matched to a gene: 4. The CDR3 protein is CASSRDRGGEKLFF. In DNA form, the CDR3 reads TGTGCCAGCAGTCGGGACAGGGGAGGTGAAAAACTGTTTTTT.

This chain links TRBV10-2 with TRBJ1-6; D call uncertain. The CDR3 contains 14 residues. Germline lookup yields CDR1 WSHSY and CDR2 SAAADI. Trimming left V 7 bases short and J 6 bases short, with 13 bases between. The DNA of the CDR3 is TGCGCCAGCACCCCACAGCCGATTAATTCACCCCTCCACTTT. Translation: CASTPQPINSPLHF.

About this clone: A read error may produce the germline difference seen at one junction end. The CDR3 region has the DNA TGCGCCAGCAGATTGGAGGAGGGTCAAGAGACCCAGTACTTC. Residues: CASRLEEGQETQYF. The chain carries TRBV5-1 and TRBJ2-5; D is possibly TRBD2 (6 bases). CDR1 is SGHRS, CDR2 YFSETQ, per germline. This CDR3 has 14 residues. The entire variable domain, with the rest obtained from reference TRBV5-1 and TRBJ2-5, is as follows: KAGVTQTPRYLIKTRGQQVTLSCSPISGHRSVSWYQQTPGQGLQFLFEYFSETQRNKGNFPGRFSGRQFSNSRSEMNVSTLELGDSALYLCASRLEEGQETQYFGPGTRLLVL.

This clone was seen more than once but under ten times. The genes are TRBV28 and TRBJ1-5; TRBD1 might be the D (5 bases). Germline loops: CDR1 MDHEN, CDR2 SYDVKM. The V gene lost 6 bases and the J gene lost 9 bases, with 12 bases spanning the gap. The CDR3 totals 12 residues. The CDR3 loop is CASRRGLRPQHF. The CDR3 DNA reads TGTGCCAGCAGGAGGGGCCTTAGGCCCCAGCATTTT.

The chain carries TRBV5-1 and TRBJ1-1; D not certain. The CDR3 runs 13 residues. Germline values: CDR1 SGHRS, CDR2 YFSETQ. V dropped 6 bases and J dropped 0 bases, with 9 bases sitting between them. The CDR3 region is CASNLGMNTEAFF. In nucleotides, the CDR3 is TGCGCCAGCAACCTAGGAATGAACACTGAAGCTTTCTTT.

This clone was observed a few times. CDR3 sequence reads: CASSPGGALYGTEAFF. The CDR3 DNA follows: TGTGCCAGCAGTCCCGGGGGGGCCCTTTATGGGACTGAAGCTTTCTTT. The rearrangement links TRBV27 to TRBJ1-1, with D possibly TRBD1 on 6 matching bases. This CDR3 has 16 amino acids. CDR1 and CDR2 from the germline V gene are MNHEY and SMNVEV (reference sequence). V was shortened by 5 bases and J by 5 bases, with 21 bases between the two germline ends.

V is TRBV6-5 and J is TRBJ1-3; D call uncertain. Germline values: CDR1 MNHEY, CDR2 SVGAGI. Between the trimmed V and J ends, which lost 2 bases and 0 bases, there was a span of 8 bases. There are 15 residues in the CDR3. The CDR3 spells CASSYKPLSGNTIYF. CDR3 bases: TGTGCCAGCAGTTACAAACCCCTCTCTGGAAACACCATATATTTT.

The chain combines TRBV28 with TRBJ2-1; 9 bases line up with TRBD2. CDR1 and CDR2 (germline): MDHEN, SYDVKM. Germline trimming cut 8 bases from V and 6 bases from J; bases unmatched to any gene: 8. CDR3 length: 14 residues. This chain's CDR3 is CASCLAGLGNEQFF. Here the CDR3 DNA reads TGTGCCAGCTGTCTAGCGGGACTCGGCAATGAGCAGTTCTTC. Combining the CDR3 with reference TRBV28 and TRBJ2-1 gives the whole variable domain DVKVTQSSRYLVKRTGEKVFLECVQDMDHENMFWYRQDPGLGLRLIYFSYDVKMKEKGDIPEGYSVSREKKERFSLILESASTNQTSMYLCASCLAGLGNEQFFGPGTRLTVL.

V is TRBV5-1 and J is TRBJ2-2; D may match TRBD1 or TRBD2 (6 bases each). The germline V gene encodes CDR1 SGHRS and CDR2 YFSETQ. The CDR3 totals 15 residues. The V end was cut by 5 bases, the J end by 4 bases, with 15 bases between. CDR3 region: CASSISGGGTGELFF. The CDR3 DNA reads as TGCGCCAGCAGTATTAGCGGAGGGGGCACCGGGGAGCTGTTTTTT. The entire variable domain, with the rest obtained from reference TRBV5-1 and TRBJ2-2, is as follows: KAGVTQTPRYLIKTRGQQVTLSCSPISGHRSVSWYQQTPGQGLQFLFEYFSETQRNKGNFPGRFSGRQFSNSRSEMNVSTLELGDSALYLCASSISGGGTGELFFGEGSRLTVL.

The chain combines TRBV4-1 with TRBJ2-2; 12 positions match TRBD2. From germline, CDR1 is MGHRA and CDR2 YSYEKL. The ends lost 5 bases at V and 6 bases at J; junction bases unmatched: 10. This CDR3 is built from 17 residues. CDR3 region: CASSFRTSGMEAGELFF. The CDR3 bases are TGCGCCAGCAGCTTCCGGACTAGCGGGATGGAGGCCGGGGAGCTGTTTTTT.

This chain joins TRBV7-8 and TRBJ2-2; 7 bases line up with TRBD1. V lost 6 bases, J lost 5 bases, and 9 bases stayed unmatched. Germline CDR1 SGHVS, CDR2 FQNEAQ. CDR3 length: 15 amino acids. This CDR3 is CASSYTGVYTGELFF. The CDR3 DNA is TGTGCCAGCAGTTATACAGGGGTCTATACCGGGGAGCTGTTTTTT.

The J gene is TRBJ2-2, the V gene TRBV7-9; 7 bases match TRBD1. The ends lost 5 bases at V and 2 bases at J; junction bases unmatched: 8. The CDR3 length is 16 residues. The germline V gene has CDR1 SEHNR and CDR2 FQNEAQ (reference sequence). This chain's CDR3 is CASSHTGALNTGELFF. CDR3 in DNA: TGTGCCAGCAGCCATACAGGGGCACTAAACACCGGGGAGCTGTTTTTT.